The TCR beta chain described here comes from a study of blood T cells in healthy people across ages. A second about 7 to 12 cycle PCR used barcoded and J-beta primers. Each cDNA molecule, via a template-switch adaptor with 12 random nucleotides, was tagged. TCRdb independently ran MiXCR on the 5' RACE reads; one entry per CDR3 protein. Found here are roughly 410,000 distinct CDR3 sequences, about 52% of them singletons; the top ten hold 45% to 60%. The sample consisted of blood. The clonotype comes from a man aged 55 to 70 in good health.

CDR3 DNA: TGTGCCAGCAGCCTCCGGGACGCAGCCTACGAGCAGTACTTC. It encodes CASSLRDAAYEQYF. The chain combines TRBV7-9 with TRBJ2-7; D may be TRBD1 or TRBD2 (5 bases each). The germline V and J ends were trimmed by 5 bases and 2 bases, with 13 bases remaining between them. The length of the CDR3 is 14 residues. Germline V gene sequence: CDR1 SEHNR, CDR2 FQNEAQ (reference sequence). Supplemented by reference TRBV7-9 and TRBJ2-7, the full variable domain reads DTGVSQNPRHKITKRGQNVTFRCDPISEHNRLYWYRQTLGQGPEFLTYFQNEAQLEKSRLLSDRFSAERPKGSFSTLEIQRTEQGDSAMYLCASSLRDAAYEQYFGPGTRLTVT.